This TCR beta chain was sequenced for a study of T cell clones after liver transplantation. Study information: Samples came pre-transplant, pre-randomization before withdrawal, and post-randomization after withdrawal ended.

Study results and limitations: Rather than being deleted, graft donor-reactive T cells may have moved into the graft.

The repertoire was sequenced with immunoSEQ multiplex PCR; TCRdb's copy has only in-frame clones and lacks some. Seen here are more than 65,000 clones, 90% observed once, and the top ten hold 2% to 3%. Regarding this clone: The target antigen is unknown.

The CDR3 totals 14 residues. V gave up 3 bases and J gave up 1 base, with 6 bases separating them. Germline assignment: CDR1 SGHVS and CDR2 FQNEAQ. The sample here was CD4+ T cells from blood, taken before liver transplant. The clonotype was recovered from a human donor who received a liver transplant. This chain connects TRBV7-8 to TRBJ1-4; D may be TRBD1 (6 bases). DNA of the CDR3: TGTGCCAGCAGCTTCAGGGGAACTAATGAAAAACTGTTTTTT. It encodes CASSFRGTNEKLFF.